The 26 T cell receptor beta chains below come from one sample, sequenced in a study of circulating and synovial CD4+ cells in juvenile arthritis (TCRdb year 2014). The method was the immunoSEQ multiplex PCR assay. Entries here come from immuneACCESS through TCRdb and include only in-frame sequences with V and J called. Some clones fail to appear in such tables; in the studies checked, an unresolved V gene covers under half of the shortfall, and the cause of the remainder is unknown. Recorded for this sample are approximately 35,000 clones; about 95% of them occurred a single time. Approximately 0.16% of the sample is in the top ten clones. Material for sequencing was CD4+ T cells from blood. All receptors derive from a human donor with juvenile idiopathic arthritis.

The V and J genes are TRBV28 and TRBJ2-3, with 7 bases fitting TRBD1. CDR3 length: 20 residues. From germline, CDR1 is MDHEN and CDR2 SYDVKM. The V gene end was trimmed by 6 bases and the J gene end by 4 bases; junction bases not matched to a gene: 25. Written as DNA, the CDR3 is TGTGCCAGCAGGGGGTTGAAATCCGACAGGGCCCCGAACCTTTCAGATACGCAGTATTTT. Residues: CASRGLKSDRAPNLSDTQYF.

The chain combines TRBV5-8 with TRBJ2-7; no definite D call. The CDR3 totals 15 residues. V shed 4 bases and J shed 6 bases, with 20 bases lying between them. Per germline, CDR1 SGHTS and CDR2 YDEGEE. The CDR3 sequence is CASSPPGWRGLEQYF. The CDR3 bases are TGTGCCAGCAGCCCACCCGGGTGGCGTGGTCTCGAGCAGTACTTC.

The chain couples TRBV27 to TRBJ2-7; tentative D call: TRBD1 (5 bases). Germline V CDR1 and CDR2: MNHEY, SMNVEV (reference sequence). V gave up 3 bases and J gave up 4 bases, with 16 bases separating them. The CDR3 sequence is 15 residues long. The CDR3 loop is CASSLLPGWTYEQYF. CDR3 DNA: TGTGCCAGCAGTTTGCTGCCAGGGTGGACGTACGAGCAGTACTTC.

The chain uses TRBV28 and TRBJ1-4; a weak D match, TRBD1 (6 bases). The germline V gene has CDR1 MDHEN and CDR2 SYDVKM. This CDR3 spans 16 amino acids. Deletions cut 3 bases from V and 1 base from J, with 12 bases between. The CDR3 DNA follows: TGTGCCAGCAGTTTCGCAGGGGTTAAAACTAATGAAAAACTGTTTTTT. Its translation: CASSFAGVKTNEKLFF.

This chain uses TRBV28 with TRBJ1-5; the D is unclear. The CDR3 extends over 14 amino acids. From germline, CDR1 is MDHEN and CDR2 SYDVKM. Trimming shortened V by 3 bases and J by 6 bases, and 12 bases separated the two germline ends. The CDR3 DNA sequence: TGTGCCAGCAGTTTGGGGAGCCGGGCTCAGCCCCAGCATTTT. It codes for CASSLGSRAQPQHF.

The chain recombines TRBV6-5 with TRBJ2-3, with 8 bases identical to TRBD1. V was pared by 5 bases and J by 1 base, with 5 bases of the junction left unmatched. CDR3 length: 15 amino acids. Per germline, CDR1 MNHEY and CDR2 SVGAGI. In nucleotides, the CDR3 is TGTGCCAGCAGTGCACCGGGACAGGGCACAGATACGCAGTATTTT. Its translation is CASSAPGQGTDTQYF.

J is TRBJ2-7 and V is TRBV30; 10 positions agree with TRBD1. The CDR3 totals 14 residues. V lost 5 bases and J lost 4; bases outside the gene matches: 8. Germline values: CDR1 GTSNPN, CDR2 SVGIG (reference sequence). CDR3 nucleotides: TGTGCCTGGCAACGACAGGGGGCCGGGTACGAGCAGTACTTC. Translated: CAWQRQGAGYEQYF.

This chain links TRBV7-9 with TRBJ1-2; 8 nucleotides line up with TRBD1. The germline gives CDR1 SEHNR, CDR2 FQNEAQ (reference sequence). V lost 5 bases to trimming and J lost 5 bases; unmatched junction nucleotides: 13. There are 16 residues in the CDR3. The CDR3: CASSPRPGTGSYGYTF. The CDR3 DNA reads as TGTGCCAGCAGCCCTCGTCCCGGGACAGGATCATATGGCTACACCTTC.

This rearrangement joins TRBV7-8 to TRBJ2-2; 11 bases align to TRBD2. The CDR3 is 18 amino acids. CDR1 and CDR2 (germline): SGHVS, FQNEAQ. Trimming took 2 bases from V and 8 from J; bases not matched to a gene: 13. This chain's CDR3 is CASSLLASGRRGTGELFF. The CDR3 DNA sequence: TGTGCCAGCAGCTTATTGGCTAGCGGGAGGAGGGGGACGGGGGAGCTGTTTTTT.

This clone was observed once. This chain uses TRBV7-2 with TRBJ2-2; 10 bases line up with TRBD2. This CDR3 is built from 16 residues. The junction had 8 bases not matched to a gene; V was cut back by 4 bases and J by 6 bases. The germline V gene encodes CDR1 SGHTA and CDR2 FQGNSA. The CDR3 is CASSYRLAGVAGELFF. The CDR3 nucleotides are TGTGCCAGCAGCTACCGGCTAGCGGGAGTCGCCGGGGAGCTGTTTTTT.

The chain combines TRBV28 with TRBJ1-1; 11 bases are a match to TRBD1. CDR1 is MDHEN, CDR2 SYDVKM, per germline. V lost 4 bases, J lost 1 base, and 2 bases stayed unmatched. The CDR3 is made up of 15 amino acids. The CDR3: CASSWTGGWNTEAFF. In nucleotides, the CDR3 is TGTGCCAGCAGTTGGACAGGGGGCTGGAACACTGAAGCTTTCTTT.

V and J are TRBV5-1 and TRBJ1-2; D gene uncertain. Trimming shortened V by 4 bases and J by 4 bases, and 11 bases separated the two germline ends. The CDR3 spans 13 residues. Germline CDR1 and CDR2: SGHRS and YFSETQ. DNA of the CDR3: TGCGCCAGCAGCCCACAGAAGACCTATGGCTACACCTTC. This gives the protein CASSPQKTYGYTF.

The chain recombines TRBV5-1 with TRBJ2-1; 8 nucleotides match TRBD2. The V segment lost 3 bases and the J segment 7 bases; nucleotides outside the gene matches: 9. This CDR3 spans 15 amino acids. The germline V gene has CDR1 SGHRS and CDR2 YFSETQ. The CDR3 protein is CASSSREGGWNEQFF. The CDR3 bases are TGCGCCAGCAGCTCCCGGGAGGGGGGATGGAATGAGCAGTTCTTC.

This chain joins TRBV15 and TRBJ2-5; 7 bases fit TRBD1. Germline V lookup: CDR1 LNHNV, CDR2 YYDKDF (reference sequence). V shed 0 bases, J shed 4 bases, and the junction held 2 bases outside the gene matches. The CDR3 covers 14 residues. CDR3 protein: CATSRETGRETQYF. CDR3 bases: TGTGCCACCAGCAGAGAGACAGGGAGAGAGACCCAGTACTTC.

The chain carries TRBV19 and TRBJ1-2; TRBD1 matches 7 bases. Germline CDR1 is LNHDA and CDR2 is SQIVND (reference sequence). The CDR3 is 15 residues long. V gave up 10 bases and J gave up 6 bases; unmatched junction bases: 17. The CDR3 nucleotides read TGTGCCACCTCTCTTGGTCGGGACAGACAGGATGGCTACACCTTC. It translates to CATSLGRDRQDGYTF.

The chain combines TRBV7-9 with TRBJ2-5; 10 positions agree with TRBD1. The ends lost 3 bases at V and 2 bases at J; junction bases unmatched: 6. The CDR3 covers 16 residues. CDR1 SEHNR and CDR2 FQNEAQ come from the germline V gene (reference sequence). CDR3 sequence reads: CASSFRTGGSQETQYF. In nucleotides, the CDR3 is TGTGCCAGCAGCTTTAGGACAGGGGGTAGTCAAGAGACCCAGTACTTC.

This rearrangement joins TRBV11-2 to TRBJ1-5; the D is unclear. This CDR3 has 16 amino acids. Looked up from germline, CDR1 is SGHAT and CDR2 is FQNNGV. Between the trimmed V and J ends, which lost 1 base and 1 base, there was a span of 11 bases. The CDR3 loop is CASSLAVGPSNQPQHF. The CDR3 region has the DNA TGTGCCAGCAGCTTAGCGGTGGGCCCGAGCAATCAGCCCCAGCATTTT.

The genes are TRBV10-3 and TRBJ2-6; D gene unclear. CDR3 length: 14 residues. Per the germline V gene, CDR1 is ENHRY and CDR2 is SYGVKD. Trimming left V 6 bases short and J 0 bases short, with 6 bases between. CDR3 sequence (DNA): TGTGCCATCAGCCAGGTCTCTGGGGCCAACGTCCTGACTTTC. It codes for CAISQVSGANVLTF.

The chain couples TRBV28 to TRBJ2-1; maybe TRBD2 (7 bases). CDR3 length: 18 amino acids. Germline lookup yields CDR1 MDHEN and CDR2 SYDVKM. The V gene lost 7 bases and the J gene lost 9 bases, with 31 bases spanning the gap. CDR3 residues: CASKRGGGRAAPTAEQFF. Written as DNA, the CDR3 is TGTGCCAGCAAAAGAGGAGGGGGGAGGGCCGCGCCCACCGCTGAGCAGTTCTTC.

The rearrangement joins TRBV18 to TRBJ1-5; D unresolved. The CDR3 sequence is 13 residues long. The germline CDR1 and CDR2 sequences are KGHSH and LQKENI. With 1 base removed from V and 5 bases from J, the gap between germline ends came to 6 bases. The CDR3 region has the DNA TGTGCCAGCTCACCACTTACGGATCAGCCCCAGCATTTT. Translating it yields CASSPLTDQPQHF.

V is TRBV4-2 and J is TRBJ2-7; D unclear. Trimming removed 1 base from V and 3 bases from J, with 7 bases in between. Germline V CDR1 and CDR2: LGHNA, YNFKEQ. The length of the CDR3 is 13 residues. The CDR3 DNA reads TGTGCCAGCAGCCAAGTAGAGAACTACGAGCAGTACTTC. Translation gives CASSQVENYEQYF.

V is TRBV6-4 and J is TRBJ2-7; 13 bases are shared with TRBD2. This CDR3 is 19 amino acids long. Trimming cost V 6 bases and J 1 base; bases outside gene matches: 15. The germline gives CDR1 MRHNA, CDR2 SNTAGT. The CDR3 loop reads CASSLWTSGSNLGSYEQYF. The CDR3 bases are TGTGCCAGCAGCCTATGGACTAGCGGGAGCAACTTGGGGTCCTACGAGCAGTACTTC.

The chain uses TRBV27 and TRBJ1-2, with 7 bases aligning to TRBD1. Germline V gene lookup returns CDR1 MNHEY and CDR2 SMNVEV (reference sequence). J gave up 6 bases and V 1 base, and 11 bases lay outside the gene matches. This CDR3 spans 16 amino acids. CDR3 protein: CASSLFGTDLRDGYTF. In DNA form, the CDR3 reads TGTGCCAGCAGTTTATTCGGGACAGATCTAAGAGATGGCTACACCTTC.

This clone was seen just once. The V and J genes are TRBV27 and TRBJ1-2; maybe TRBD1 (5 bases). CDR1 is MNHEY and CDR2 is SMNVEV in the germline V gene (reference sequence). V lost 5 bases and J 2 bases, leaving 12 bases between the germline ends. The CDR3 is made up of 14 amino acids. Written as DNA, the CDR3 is TGTGCCAGCAGTCCCCGCGGGGGGAACTATGGCTACACCTTC. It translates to CASSPRGGNYGYTF.

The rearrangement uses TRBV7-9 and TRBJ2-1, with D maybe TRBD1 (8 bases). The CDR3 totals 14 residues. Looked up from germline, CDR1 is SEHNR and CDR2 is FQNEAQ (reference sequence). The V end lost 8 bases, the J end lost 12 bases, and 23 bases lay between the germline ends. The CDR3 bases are TGTGCCAGCTCAACAGGGGGGGACTCTCCAAGGCAGTTCTTC. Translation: CASSTGGDSPRQFF. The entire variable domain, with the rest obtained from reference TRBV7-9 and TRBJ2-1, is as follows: DTGVSQNPRHKITKRGQNVTFRCDPISEHNRLYWYRQTLGQGPEFLTYFQNEAQLEKSRLLSDRFSAERPKGSFSTLEIQRTEQGDSAMYLCASSTGGDSPRQFFGPGTRLTVL.

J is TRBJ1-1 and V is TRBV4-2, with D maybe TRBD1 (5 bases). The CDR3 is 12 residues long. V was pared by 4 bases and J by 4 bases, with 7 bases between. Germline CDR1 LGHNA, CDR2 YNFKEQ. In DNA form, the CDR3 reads TGTGCCAGCAGCCCGGACACCACTGAAGCTTTCTTT. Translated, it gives CASSPDTTEAFF.